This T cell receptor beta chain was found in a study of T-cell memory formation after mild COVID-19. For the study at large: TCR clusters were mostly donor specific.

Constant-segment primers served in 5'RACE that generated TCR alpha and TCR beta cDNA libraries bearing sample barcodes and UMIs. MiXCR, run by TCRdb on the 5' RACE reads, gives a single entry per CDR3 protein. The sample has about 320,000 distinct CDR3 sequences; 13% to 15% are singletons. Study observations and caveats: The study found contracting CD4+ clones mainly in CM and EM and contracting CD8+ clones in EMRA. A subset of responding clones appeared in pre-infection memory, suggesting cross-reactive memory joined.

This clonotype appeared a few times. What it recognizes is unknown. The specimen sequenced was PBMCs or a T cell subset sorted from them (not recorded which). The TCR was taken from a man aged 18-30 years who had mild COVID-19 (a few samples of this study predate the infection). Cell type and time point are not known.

In DNA form, the CDR3 reads TGTGCCAGCAGCTCTCGCGGCCGGGACAGGGGACAAGAGACCCAGTACTTC. The encoded protein is CASSSRGRDRGQETQYF. The J gene is TRBJ2-5, the V gene TRBV7-8; 10 bases are a match to TRBD1. With 4 bases clipped from V and 2 bases from J, the junction kept 10 bases outside the gene matches. The CDR3 totals 17 residues. Germline lookup yields CDR1 SGHVS and CDR2 FQNEAQ.